A selection of T cell receptor beta chains follows, all from one sample in a study of shared T cell receptors in the human thymus. Using immunoSEQ multiplex PCR, the repertoire was profiled, and TCRdb retains in-frame clones only, with some absent. Among about 500,000 clones listed, 75% to 85% were seen once. A further study also used this sample, focusing on human thymus T cells.

The specimen was thymocytes. The receptors originated from a boy under two years old with a congenital heart defect. Each CDR3 is given with its conserved first and last residue. The order of the fields is CDR3 protein, CDR3 DNA, J gene, D gene, V gene, clone size. D genes are given only for firm matches. Clone size is stated in some rows and not others, as once, few, many or a class when expanded.

CDR3 protein: CASSYRGRTEAFF; CDR3 DNA: TGTGCCAGCAGCTATCGGGGTAGAACTGAAGCTTTCTTT; J gene: TRBJ1-1; D gene: .; V gene: TRBV5-4; clone size: once
CDR3 protein: CASGLKRAVGHPGQETQYF; CDR3 DNA: TGTGCTAGTGGTCTCAAAAGGGCAGTAGGACACCCGGGCCAAGAGACCCAGTACTTC; J gene: TRBJ2-5; D gene: .; V gene: TRBV12-5; clone size: .
CDR3 protein: CASSQVRGPGHHSGANVLTF; CDR3 DNA: TGCGCCAGCAGCCAAGTAAGGGGTCCGGGACACCACTCTGGGGCCAACGTCCTGACTTTC; J gene: TRBJ2-6; D gene: .; V gene: TRBV4-3; clone size: once
CDR3 protein: CATGVSYEQYF; CDR3 DNA: TGTGCCACAGGGGTCTCCTACGAGCAGTACTTC; J gene: TRBJ2-7; D gene: .; V gene: TRBV6-5; clone size: once
CDR3 protein: CASSFGGRGDNEQFF; CDR3 DNA: TGTGCCAGCAGCTTCGGCGGGAGAGGGGACAATGAGCAGTTCTTC; J gene: TRBJ2-1; D gene: TRBD2; V gene: TRBV7-9; clone size: .
CDR3 protein: CTDSWDREGGAFF; CDR3 DNA: TGCACCGATTCTTGGGACAGGGAAGGTGGAGCTTTCTTT; J gene: TRBJ1-1; D gene: TRBD1; V gene: TRBV29-1; clone size: .
CDR3 protein: CASSSTSANEQFF; CDR3 DNA: TGTGCCAGCAGCTCGACTAGCGCGAATGAGCAGTTCTTC; J gene: TRBJ2-1; D gene: TRBD2; V gene: TRBV7-8; clone size: .
CDR3 protein: CASSLHRGLQRNPYEQYF; CDR3 DNA: TGTGCCAGCAGTTTGCACAGGGGGCTCCAGCGGAACCCCTACGAGCAGTACTTC; J gene: TRBJ2-7; D gene: TRBD1; V gene: TRBV28; clone size: .
CDR3 protein: CASRERGEQFF; CDR3 DNA: TGTGCCAGCAGGGAAAGGGGTGAGCAGTTCTTC; J gene: TRBJ2-1; D gene: .; V gene: TRBV6-1; clone size: .
CDR3 protein: CASSSGLAGGPGELFF; CDR3 DNA: TGTGCCAGCAGTTCCGGACTAGCGGGAGGGCCCGGGGAGCTGTTTTTT; J gene: TRBJ2-2; D gene: TRBD2; V gene: TRBV27; clone size: once
CDR3 protein: CASSYRDREYEQYF; CDR3 DNA: TGTGCCAGCAGTTATAGGGACAGGGAGTACGAGCAGTACTTC; J gene: TRBJ2-7; D gene: TRBD1; V gene: TRBV6-6; clone size: .
CDR3 protein: CASSVGGGAGDSEQYF; CDR3 DNA: TGTGCCAGCAGCGTAGGAGGGGGAGCGGGAGATTCTGAGCAGTACTTC; J gene: TRBJ2-7; D gene: TRBD2; V gene: TRBV9; clone size: .
CDR3 protein: CASSLPPGQGFTDTQYF; CDR3 DNA: TGTGCCAGCAGTCTTCCTCCGGGACAGGGCTTCACAGATACGCAGTATTTT; J gene: TRBJ2-3; D gene: TRBD1; V gene: TRBV28; clone size: few
CDR3 protein: CASSGQGAQVGETQYF; CDR3 DNA: TGTGCCAGCAGTGGACAGGGGGCGCAGGTAGGGGAGACCCAGTACTTC; J gene: TRBJ2-5; D gene: TRBD1; V gene: TRBV28; clone size: .
CDR3 protein: CASSFRQSPYEQYF; CDR3 DNA: TGTGCCAGCAGTTTTAGACAGTCTCCTTACGAGCAGTACTTC; J gene: TRBJ2-7; D gene: .; V gene: TRBV5-6; clone size: .
CDR3 protein: CARGGQGEQETQYF; CDR3 DNA: TGTGCCAGAGGGGGACAGGGGGAACAAGAGACCCAGTACTTC; J gene: TRBJ2-5; D gene: TRBD1; V gene: TRBV28; clone size: .
CDR3 protein: CATSCCIQGGGTEAFF; CDR3 DNA: TGTGCCACCAGCTGTTGCATACAGGGAGGGGGTACTGAAGCTTTCTTT; J gene: TRBJ1-1; D gene: .; V gene: TRBV15; clone size: .
CDR3 protein: CASSLALAGGFSYEQYF; CDR3 DNA: TGCGCCAGCAGCTTGGCACTAGCGGGAGGTTTCTCCTACGAGCAGTACTTC; J gene: TRBJ2-7; D gene: TRBD2; V gene: TRBV5-1; clone size: .
CDR3 protein: CAWTPGANTEAFF; CDR3 DNA: TGTGCCTGGACCCCAGGGGCGAACACTGAAGCTTTCTTT; J gene: TRBJ1-1; D gene: .; V gene: TRBV30; clone size: .
CDR3 protein: CASSQVARGYSGNTIYF; CDR3 DNA: TGCGCCAGCAGCCAAGTAGCCAGGGGTTACTCTGGAAACACCATATATTTT; J gene: TRBJ1-3; D gene: .; V gene: TRBV4-1; clone size: .
CDR3 protein: CASSPRTGQPGANVLTF; CDR3 DNA: TGTGCCAGCAGTCCCCGGACAGGCCAACCTGGGGCCAACGTCCTGACTTTC; J gene: TRBJ2-6; D gene: TRBD1; V gene: TRBV27; clone size: .
CDR3 protein: CSVEGARRETQYF; CDR3 DNA: TGCAGCGTTGAAGGAGCGCGCAGAGAGACCCAGTACTTC; J gene: TRBJ2-5; D gene: .; V gene: TRBV29-1; clone size: .
CDR3 protein: CASSHSGRPYNEQFF; CDR3 DNA: TGTGCCAGCAGCCATAGCGGGAGGCCCTACAATGAGCAGTTCTTC; J gene: TRBJ2-1; D gene: TRBD2; V gene: TRBV27; clone size: once
CDR3 protein: CASSPRTSGMTDTQYF; CDR3 DNA: TGTGCCAGCAGCCCTAGGACTAGCGGGATGACAGATACGCAGTATTTT; J gene: TRBJ2-3; D gene: TRBD2; V gene: TRBV7-2; clone size: few
CDR3 protein: CAITEEGRTYNEQFF; CDR3 DNA: TGTGCCATCACCGAGGAGGGAAGAACCTACAATGAGCAGTTCTTC; J gene: TRBJ2-1; D gene: .; V gene: TRBV10-3; clone size: .
CDR3 protein: CASSEAQAGKNTEAFF; CDR3 DNA: TGTGCCAGCAGTGAAGCTCAGGCAGGAAAGAACACTGAAGCTTTCTTT; J gene: TRBJ1-1; D gene: .; V gene: TRBV6-1; clone size: .
CDR3 protein: CAWKEERRTDTQYF; CDR3 DNA: TGTGCCTGGAAGGAGGAGCGGAGAACAGATACGCAGTATTTT; J gene: TRBJ2-3; D gene: .; V gene: TRBV30; clone size: .
CDR3 protein: CASSPEQFF; CDR3 DNA: TGTGCCAGCAGCCCAGAGCAGTTCTTC; J gene: TRBJ2-1; D gene: .; V gene: TRBV9; clone size: .
CDR3 protein: CASSFGSDCTSTDTQYF; CDR3 DNA: TGTGCCAGCAGCTTCGGATCCGACTGCACTAGCACAGATACGCAGTATTTT; J gene: TRBJ2-3; D gene: .; V gene: TRBV7-2; clone size: .
CDR3 protein: CASSLGRGARAPHFF; CDR3 DNA: TGTGCCAGCAGCCTGGGTCGGGGGGCGCGAGCCCCTCACTTCTTC; J gene: TRBJ2-1; D gene: .; V gene: TRBV5-6; clone size: .
CDR3 protein: CASEASGIYNEQFF; CDR3 DNA: TGTGCCAGCGAGGCTAGCGGGATCTACAATGAGCAGTTCTTC; J gene: TRBJ2-1; D gene: TRBD2; V gene: TRBV5-4; clone size: .
CDR3 protein: CASSLWGTGDPFF; CDR3 DNA: TGTGCCAGCAGTTTATGGGGGACAGGGGACCCGTTTTTT; J gene: TRBJ1-1; D gene: TRBD1; V gene: TRBV27; clone size: .
CDR3 protein: CATSRVRREPNSTETQYF; CDR3 DNA: TGTGCCACCAGCAGAGTAAGGAGGGAGCCCAACTCTACAGAGACCCAGTACTTC; J gene: TRBJ2-5; D gene: .; V gene: TRBV15; clone size: .
CDR3 protein: CASSASWTGNGEKLFF; CDR3 DNA: TGTGCCAGCAGCGCCTCCTGGACAGGGAACGGAGAAAAACTGTTTTTT; J gene: TRBJ1-4; D gene: TRBD1; V gene: TRBV6-4; clone size: .
CDR3 protein: CASSVGPAGKGGYTF; CDR3 DNA: TGTGCCAGCAGCGTAGGACCCGCAGGGAAAGGTGGCTACACCTTC; J gene: TRBJ1-2; D gene: .; V gene: TRBV9; clone size: .
CDR3 protein: CTSSQDYGRALTEQFF; CDR3 DNA: TGCACCAGCAGCCAAGATTACGGGAGGGCCTTGACTGAGCAGTTCTTC; J gene: TRBJ2-1; D gene: .; V gene: TRBV1; clone size: .
CDR3 protein: CASSVDGNIQYF; CDR3 DNA: TGTGCCAGCAGCGTAGACGGAAACATTCAGTACTTC; J gene: TRBJ2-4; D gene: .; V gene: TRBV9; clone size: .
CDR3 protein: CASSQSSGSGETQYF; CDR3 DNA: TGCGCCAGCAGCCAATCTAGCGGGAGTGGAGAGACCCAGTACTTC; J gene: TRBJ2-5; D gene: TRBD2; V gene: TRBV4-3; clone size: few
CDR3 protein: CASIGANEQFF; CDR3 DNA: TGTGCCAGCATTGGGGCCAATGAGCAGTTCTTC; J gene: TRBJ2-1; D gene: .; V gene: TRBV6-1; clone size: .
CDR3 protein: CASSSTFGTSGGYYNEQFF; CDR3 DNA: TGTGCCAGCAGCTCGACATTCGGGACTAGCGGGGGATACTACAATGAGCAGTTCTTC; J gene: TRBJ2-1; D gene: TRBD2; V gene: TRBV7-2; clone size: .
CDR3 protein: CASSLGPGLGGYEQYF; CDR3 DNA: TGTGCCAGCAGTTTAGGCCCAGGGTTAGGGGGCTACGAGCAGTACTTC; J gene: TRBJ2-7; D gene: .; V gene: TRBV28; clone size: .
CDR3 protein: CASSFGVSYEQYF; CDR3 DNA: TGTGCCAGCAGTTTCGGGGTCTCCTACGAGCAGTACTTC; J gene: TRBJ2-7; D gene: .; V gene: TRBV28; clone size: .
CDR3 protein: CASSFRSSTDTQYF; CDR3 DNA: TGTGCCAGCAGCTTCCGGTCATCCACAGATACGCAGTATTTT; J gene: TRBJ2-3; D gene: .; V gene: TRBV5-6; clone size: once
CDR3 protein: CASSEFRDSPANTGELFF; CDR3 DNA: TGTGCCAGCAGTGAATTTAGGGACAGCCCTGCGAACACCGGGGAGCTGTTTTTT; J gene: TRBJ2-2; D gene: TRBD1; V gene: TRBV25-1; clone size: .
CDR3 protein: CASSPGVNPTSEQYF; CDR3 DNA: TGTGCCAGCAGTCCGGGGGTGAATCCCACTTCCGAGCAGTACTTC; J gene: TRBJ2-7; D gene: .; V gene: TRBV6-5; clone size: .
CDR3 protein: CASSSSLQGGLGNQPQHF; CDR3 DNA: TGTGCCAGTAGTAGCTCCCTGCAAGGGGGCCTAGGCAATCAGCCCCAGCATTTT; J gene: TRBJ1-5; D gene: TRBD1; V gene: TRBV19; clone size: .
CDR3 protein: CASGGSEQFF; CDR3 DNA: TGTGCCAGCGGTGGGAGTGAGCAGTTCTTC; J gene: TRBJ2-1; D gene: .; V gene: TRBV2; clone size: .
CDR3 protein: CASSHGTSGSGSGELFF; CDR3 DNA: TGTGCCAGCAGCCACGGGACTAGCGGGAGTGGATCCGGGGAGCTGTTTTTT; J gene: TRBJ2-2; D gene: TRBD2; V gene: TRBV4-2; clone size: .
CDR3 protein: CASRPSEGQGPQPQHF; CDR3 DNA: TGTGCCAGTAGACCCTCGGAGGGACAGGGCCCTCAGCCCCAGCATTTT; J gene: TRBJ1-5; D gene: TRBD1; V gene: TRBV19; clone size: .
CDR3 protein: CASSFGTESTDTQYF; CDR3 DNA: TGTGCCAGCAGCTTTGGAACGGAGAGCACAGATACGCAGTATTTT; J gene: TRBJ2-3; D gene: .; V gene: TRBV7-9; clone size: .
CDR3 protein: CTSSSNDRVFRTDTQYF; CDR3 DNA: TGCACCAGCAGCTCGAACGACAGGGTTTTTCGCACAGATACGCAGTATTTT; J gene: TRBJ2-3; D gene: .; V gene: TRBV1; clone size: .
CDR3 protein: CASRRGRGGSYEQYF; CDR3 DNA: TGTGCCAGCAGACGGGGGCGGGGGGGTTCCTACGAGCAGTACTTC; J gene: TRBJ2-7; D gene: TRBD2; V gene: TRBV27; clone size: .
CDR3 protein: CASSWDRHGNTIYF; CDR3 DNA: TGTGCCAGCAGTTGGGACAGACACGGAAACACCATATATTTT; J gene: TRBJ1-3; D gene: TRBD1; V gene: TRBV27; clone size: .
CDR3 protein: CASTPLGGYEQFF; CDR3 DNA: TGTGCCAGCACCCCCCTGGGAGGATATGAGCAGTTCTTC; J gene: TRBJ2-1; D gene: .; V gene: TRBV27; clone size: .
CDR3 protein: CASSEDEGAKVLWSNQPQHF; CDR3 DNA: TGTGCCAGCAGTGAAGATGAGGGGGCGAAGGTGCTATGGAGCAATCAGCCCCAGCATTTT; J gene: TRBJ1-5; D gene: TRBD1; V gene: TRBV2; clone size: .
CDR3 protein: CAISEGQGRGDQPQHF; CDR3 DNA: TGTGCCATCAGTGAGGGCCAGGGACGGGGGGATCAGCCCCAGCATTTT; J gene: TRBJ1-5; D gene: .; V gene: TRBV10-3; clone size: .
CDR3 protein: CATSREGGADTQYF; CDR3 DNA: TGTGCCACCAGCAGAGAAGGGGGAGCAGATACGCAGTATTTT; J gene: TRBJ2-3; D gene: .; V gene: TRBV15; clone size: .
CDR3 protein: CASSPPTGGDYEQYF; CDR3 DNA: TGTGCCAGCAGCCCTCCGACAGGGGGCGACTACGAGCAGTACTTC; J gene: TRBJ2-7; D gene: TRBD1; V gene: TRBV7-2; clone size: .